This T cell receptor (beta chain) was sequenced in a study of cytomegalovirus exposure and HLA in healthy donors. Study-wide background: Later, an analysis reported that the 130 or so validation repertoires had used the same platform as the approximately 690 first-cohort repertoires.

Study-wide findings and caveats: It was reported that the classifier diagnosed cytomegalovirus status with high specificity and sensitivity in both the original and validation cohorts. The authors confirmed in vitro that a few CMV-associated chains were specific for CMV antigens.

Assay: immunoSEQ multiplex PCR; the TCRdb copy retains only in-frame clones and omits some. Found here are about 58,000 clones, about 92% of them singletons; the top ten hold approximately 1%. Germline CDR1 and CDR2: SNHLY and FYNNEI. CDR3 length equals 17 residues. V gave up 1 base and J gave up 5 bases, with 20 bases separating them. Concerning this clone itself: What it binds is not known.

The sample taken for sequencing was PBMCs. This chain joins TRBV2 and TRBJ2-5; maybe TRBD2 (6 bases). The clonotype originates from a man younger than 35 in good health and CMV-seronegative. CDR3 in DNA: TGTGCCAGCAGTGAAGGTAGCGGCGGTACTTCAGGGGAGACCCAGTACTTC. It codes for CASSEGSGGTSGETQYF.